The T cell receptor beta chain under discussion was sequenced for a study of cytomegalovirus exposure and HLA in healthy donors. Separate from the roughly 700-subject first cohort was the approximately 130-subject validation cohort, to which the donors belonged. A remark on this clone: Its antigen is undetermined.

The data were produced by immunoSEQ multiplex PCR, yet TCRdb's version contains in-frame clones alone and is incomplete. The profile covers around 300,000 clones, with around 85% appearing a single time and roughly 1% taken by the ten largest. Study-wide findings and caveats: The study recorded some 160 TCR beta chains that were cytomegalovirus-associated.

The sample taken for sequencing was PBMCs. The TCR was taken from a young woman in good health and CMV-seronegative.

The CDR3 protein is CASSQVTSGGADEQFF. DNA for the CDR3: TGCGCCAGCAGCCAAGTTACCAGCGGGGGGGCCGATGAGCAGTTCTTC. The chain employs TRBV4-1 and TRBJ2-1; 10 positions agree with TRBD2. Per germline, CDR1 MGHRA and CDR2 YSYEKL. Unmatched junction bases numbered 8, after V lost 1 base and J lost 8 bases. CDR3 length equals 16 residues.